This T cell receptor (beta chain) appears in the sequencing data of a study of CD8 T cells in ankylosing spondylitis. This clonotype was seen a few times. Trimming took 5 bases from V and 1 from J, leaving 14 bases between them. Germline CDR1 and CDR2: MNHNS and SASEGT. The CDR3 is made up of 15 amino acids. MiXCR, run by TCRdb on the 5' RACE reads, gives a single entry per CDR3 protein. The sample gives around 230,000 distinct CDR3 sequences, roughly 8.2% of which show up once; 4.8% is in the top ten. Input material: blood, either unsorted or a sorted T cell fraction (not recorded which). The clonotype was recovered from a female donor with ankylosing spondylitis or in good health (not recorded which). This sequence joins TRBV6-1 and TRBJ2-5, with D possibly being TRBD1 (6 bases). DNA for the CDR3: TGTGCCAGCAGTCCCAGGGGTATAGCCCAAGAGACCCAGTACTTC. It translates to CASSPRGIAQETQYF.